What follows are 2 T cell receptor beta chains derived from one specimen sequenced in a study of blood T cell repertoires in COVID-19. Data came from immunoSEQ multiplex PCR; TCRdb stores just in-frame clones and leaves some out. Among tens of thousands of clones listed, approximately 90% were seen once. Sequencing was carried out using peripheral blood. The origin of the receptors is a man aged 55 to 70 with acute or convalescent COVID-19.

This chain joins TRBV27 and TRBJ2-3; perhaps TRBD2 as D (5 bases). CDR1 is MNHEY, CDR2 SMNVEV, per germline (reference sequence). The CDR3 is 17 residues long. V was clipped by 0 bases and J by 3 bases, with 16 bases between them. DNA of the CDR3: TGTGCCAGCAGTTTATCGATGGGTGAGGGAGTGACAGATACGCAGTATTTT. This encodes CASSLSMGEGVTDTQYF.

The rearrangement links TRBV25-1 to TRBJ2-7, with 9 bases aligning to TRBD1. The J segment lost 5 bases and the V segment lost 6 bases, leaving 11 bases of the junction unmatched. Germline CDR1 MGHDK, CDR2 SYGVNS. The CDR3 has 15 residues. CDR3 sequence: CASRDTGTGSHEQYF. The CDR3 DNA sequence: TGTGCCAGCAGGGATACCGGGACAGGGTCCCACGAGCAGTACTTC.